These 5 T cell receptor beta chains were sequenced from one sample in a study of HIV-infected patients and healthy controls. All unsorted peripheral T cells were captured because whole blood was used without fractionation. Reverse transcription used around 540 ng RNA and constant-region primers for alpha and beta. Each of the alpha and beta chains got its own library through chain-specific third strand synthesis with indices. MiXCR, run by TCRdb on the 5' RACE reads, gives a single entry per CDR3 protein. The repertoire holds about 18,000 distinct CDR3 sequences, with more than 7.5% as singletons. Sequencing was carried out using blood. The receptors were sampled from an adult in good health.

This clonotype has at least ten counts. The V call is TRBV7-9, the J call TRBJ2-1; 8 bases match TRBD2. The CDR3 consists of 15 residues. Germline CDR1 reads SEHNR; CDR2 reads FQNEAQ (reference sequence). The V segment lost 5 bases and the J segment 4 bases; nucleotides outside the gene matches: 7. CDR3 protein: CASSITSGTYNEQFF. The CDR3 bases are TGTGCCAGCAGCATTACTAGCGGAACTTACAATGAGCAGTTCTTC.

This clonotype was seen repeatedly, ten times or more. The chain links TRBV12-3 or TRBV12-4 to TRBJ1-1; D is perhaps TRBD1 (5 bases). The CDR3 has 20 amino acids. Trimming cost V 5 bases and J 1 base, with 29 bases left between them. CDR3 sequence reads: CASSPPVRQAGRRANTEAFF. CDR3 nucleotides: TGTGCCAGCAGTCCCCCTGTCCGTCAGGCGGGACGGAGGGCGAACACTGAAGCTTTCTTT.

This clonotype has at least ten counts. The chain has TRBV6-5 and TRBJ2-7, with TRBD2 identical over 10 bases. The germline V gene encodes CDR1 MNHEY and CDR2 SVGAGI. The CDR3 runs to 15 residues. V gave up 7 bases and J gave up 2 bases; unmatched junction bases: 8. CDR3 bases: TGTGCCAGCACCCCCCCCCTAGCGGGAGCCTACGAGCAGTACTTC. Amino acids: CASTPPLAGAYEQYF.

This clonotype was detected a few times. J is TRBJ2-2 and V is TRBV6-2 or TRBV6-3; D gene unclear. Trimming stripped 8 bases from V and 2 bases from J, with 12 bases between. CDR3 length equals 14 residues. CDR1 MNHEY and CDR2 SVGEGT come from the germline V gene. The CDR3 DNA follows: TGTGCCAGCGGTGCCTATGGTAACACCGGGGAGCTGTTTTTT. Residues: CASGAYGNTGELFF.

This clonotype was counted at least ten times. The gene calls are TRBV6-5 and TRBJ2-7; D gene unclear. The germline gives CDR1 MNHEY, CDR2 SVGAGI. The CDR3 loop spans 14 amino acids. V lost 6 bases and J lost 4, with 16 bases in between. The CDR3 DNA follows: TGTGCCAGCAGAACGGCGGCGACAAGATACGAGCAGTACTTC. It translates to CASRTAATRYEQYF.